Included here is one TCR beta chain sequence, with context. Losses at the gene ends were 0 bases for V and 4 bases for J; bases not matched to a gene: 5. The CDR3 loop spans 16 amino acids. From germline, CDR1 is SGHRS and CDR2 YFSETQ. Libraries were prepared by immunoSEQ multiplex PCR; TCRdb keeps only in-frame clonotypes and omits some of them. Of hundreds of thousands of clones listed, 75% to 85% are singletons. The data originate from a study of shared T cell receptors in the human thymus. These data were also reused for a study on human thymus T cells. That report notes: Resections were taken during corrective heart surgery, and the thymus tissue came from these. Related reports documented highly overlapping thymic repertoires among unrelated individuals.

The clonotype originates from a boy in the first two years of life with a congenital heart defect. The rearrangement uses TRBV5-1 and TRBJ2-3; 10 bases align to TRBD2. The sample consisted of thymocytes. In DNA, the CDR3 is TGCGCCAGCAGCTTGGTCCCTAGCGGGAGTCCAGATACGCAGTATTTT. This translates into CASSLVPSGSPDTQYF.